These 7 T cell receptor beta chains originate from one sample sequenced in a study of blood T cell repertoires in COVID-19. Generated by immunoSEQ multiplex PCR, the TCRdb table keeps only in-frame clones and is missing some. The sample records roughly 260,000 clones, roughly 85% being singletons. Sequencing was carried out using PBMCs or T cells enriched from blood (not recorded which). The receptors come from a woman in her forties or fifties who had recovered from COVID-19.

V usage is TRBV18 and J usage is TRBJ2-7; D gene uncertain. The V end was cut by 2 bases, the J end by 3 bases, with 8 bases between. In germline, CDR1 is KGHSH, CDR2 LQKENI. This CDR3 contains 13 residues. The CDR3 region has the DNA TGTGCCAGCTCACCAGCGGCGGACTACGAGCAGTACTTC. Encoded protein: CASSPAADYEQYF.

The chain employs TRBV6-5 and TRBJ1-1; D is possibly TRBD1 (5 bases). CDR1 and CDR2 (germline): MNHEY, SVGAGI. The ends were cut back, 2 bases at V and 11 bases at J, with 12 bases in the middle. The CDR3 contains 12 residues. The CDR3 nucleotides read TGTGCCAGCAGTTACCAAGGGGATGGGGCTTTCTTT. Translating gives CASSYQGDGAFF.

The chain uses TRBV19 and TRBJ2-1; 7 nucleotides agree with TRBD2. V lost 4 bases, J lost 13 bases, and 13 bases stayed unmatched. In germline, CDR1 is LNHDA, CDR2 SQIVND (reference sequence). This CDR3 has 14 residues. CDR3 residues: CASSKVTAGDTQFF. The DNA for the CDR3 is TGTGCCAGTAGTAAGGTAACCGCGGGGGATACACAGTTCTTC.

V usage is TRBV6-4 and J usage is TRBJ2-1, with 14 bases matching TRBD2. From germline, CDR1 is MRHNA and CDR2 SNTAGT. After removal of 4 bases from V and 8 bases from J, the junction contained 7 bases not matched to a gene. The CDR3 is made up of 16 amino acids. CDR3 in DNA: TGTGCCAGCAGTGCCCAGCGACTAGCGGGAGGGTATGAGCAGTTCTTC. It yields the protein CASSAQRLAGGYEQFF.

The rearrangement uses TRBV18 and TRBJ1-2; TRBD1 aligns across 7 bases. The junction had 3 bases not matched to a gene; V was cut back by 5 bases and J by 6 bases. Germline CDR1 and CDR2: KGHSH and LQKENI. This CDR3 is 12 amino acids long. The CDR3 region is CASSAQGDGYTF. CDR3 nucleotides: TGTGCCAGCTCAGCCCAGGGGGATGGCTACACCTTC.

This rearrangement joins TRBV2 to TRBJ1-2, with a weak D call TRBD1 (6 bases). Per the germline V gene, CDR1 is SNHLY and CDR2 is FYNNEI. The CDR3 totals 15 residues. V was clipped by 8 bases and J by 5 bases, with 21 bases between them. CDR3 coding DNA: TGTGCCAGCTACCCCCGGGGGGCCCTTTGGTATGGCTACACCTTC. Protein sequence: CASYPRGALWYGYTF.

This chain links TRBV2 with TRBJ2-3, with TRBD2 as a possible D gene (6 bases). This CDR3 contains 15 residues. Germline CDR1 reads SNHLY; CDR2 reads FYNNEI. The V gene lost 5 bases and the J gene lost 4 bases, with 16 bases spanning the gap. DNA for the CDR3: TGTGCCAGCAGTCAGTCCCCCGGGAGTGCAGATACGCAGTATTTT. Its translation: CASSQSPGSADTQYF.